The entry below gives a single T cell receptor (beta chain) sequence along with its context. This record belongs to a study of blood T cell repertoires in COVID-19. Study information: PBMCs, B-cell-depleted T cells, or T cells provided the cDNA or gDNA that made up the material.

Per the original data handling: Researchers report that nucleated cell counts were estimated from reference gene primer amplification. Measured with immunoSEQ multiplex PCR; TCRdb has only the in-frame clones, and not every one. The V and J calls and clone size are taken from that table; D and trimming were inferred from the DNA. The sample has some 80,000 clones; 86% are singletons. The V gene's germline CDR1 is LGHNA and CDR2 YNFKEQ. The CDR3 runs to 16 residues. V gave up 0 bases and J gave up 6 bases; unmatched junction bases: 8. The sequence was collected from a human donor in a cohort sampled during active COVID-19. This chain uses TRBV4-2 with TRBJ2-1, with 7 bases identical to TRBD2. The source material was peripheral blood. The chain's CDR3 is CASSQEGLSGGNEQFF. CDR3 DNA sequence: TGTGCCAGCAGCCAAGAGGGACTGTCGGGGGGCAATGAGCAGTTCTTC.